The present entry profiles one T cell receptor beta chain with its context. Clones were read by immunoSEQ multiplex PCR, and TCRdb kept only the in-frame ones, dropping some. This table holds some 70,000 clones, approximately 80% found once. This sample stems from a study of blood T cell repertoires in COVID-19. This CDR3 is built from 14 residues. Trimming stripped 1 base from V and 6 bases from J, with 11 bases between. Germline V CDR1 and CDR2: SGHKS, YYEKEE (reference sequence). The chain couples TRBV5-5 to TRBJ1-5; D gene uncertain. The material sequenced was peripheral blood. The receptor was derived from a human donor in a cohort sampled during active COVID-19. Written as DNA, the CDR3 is TGTGCCAGCAGCTTGACACGGGAGGGTCAGCCCCAGCATTTT. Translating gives CASSLTREGQPQHF.